The source of this T cell receptor (beta chain) is a study of PD-L1 blockade in urothelial cancer. Background on the study: Administration of atezolizumab to patients began at some point between 2013 and 2015, at 1,200 mg intravenously every 3 weeks. Blood analyses occurred 3 weeks (second dose) and 6 weeks post treatment start. Blood samples had a median of around 140,000 T cells, 75,000 to 90,000 unique TCRs, and clonality around 0.08.

Method: immunoSEQ multiplex PCR; TCRdb's copy keeps in-frame clones and lacks some. The data contain roughly 55,000 clones, around 84% of them singletons. As for this clone: Its antigen remains unidentified.

Indicated time point: pretreatment peripheral blood. CDR3 length: 16 residues. V shed 6 bases and J shed 4 bases, with 19 bases lying between them. The germline CDR1 and CDR2 sequences are SGHTA and FQGNSA. General study findings and limits: Durable-benefit patients expanded tumor-associated blood clones more at 3 weeks.

The V and J genes are TRBV7-2 and TRBJ2-1; weak D call: TRBD2 (6 bases). The receptor's source is a man aged 60 to 75 with urothelial cancer. The starting material was PBMCs, obtained around atezolizumab (anti-PD-L1) treatment. Here the CDR3 DNA reads TGTGCCAGCAGGAGATCAGGGCGCGGGGTTTACAATGAGCAGTTCTTC. Its protein is CASRRSGRGVYNEQFF.